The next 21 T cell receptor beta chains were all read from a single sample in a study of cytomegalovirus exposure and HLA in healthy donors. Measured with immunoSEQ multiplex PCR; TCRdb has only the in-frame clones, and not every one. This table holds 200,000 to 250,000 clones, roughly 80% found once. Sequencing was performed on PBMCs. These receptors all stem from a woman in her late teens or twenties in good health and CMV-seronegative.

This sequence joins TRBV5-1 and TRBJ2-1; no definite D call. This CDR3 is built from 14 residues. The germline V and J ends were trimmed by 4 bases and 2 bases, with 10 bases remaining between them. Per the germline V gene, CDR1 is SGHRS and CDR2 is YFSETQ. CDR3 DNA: TGCGCCAGCAGCCGGCTAGAGCCCTACAATGAGCAGTTCTTC. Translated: CASSRLEPYNEQFF.

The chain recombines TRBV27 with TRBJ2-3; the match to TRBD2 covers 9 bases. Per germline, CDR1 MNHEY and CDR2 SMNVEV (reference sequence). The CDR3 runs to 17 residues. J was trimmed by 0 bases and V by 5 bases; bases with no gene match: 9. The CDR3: CASSAFTSGYSTDTQYF. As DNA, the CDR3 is TGTGCCAGCAGTGCTTTCACTAGCGGGTATAGCACAGATACGCAGTATTTT.

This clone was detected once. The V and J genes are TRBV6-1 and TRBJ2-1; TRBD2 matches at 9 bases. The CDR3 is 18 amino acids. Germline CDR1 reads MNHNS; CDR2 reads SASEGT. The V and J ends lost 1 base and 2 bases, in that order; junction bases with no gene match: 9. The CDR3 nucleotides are TGTGCCAGCAGTGAAGTTTTCCATAGCGGGAGTCCCTACAATGAGCAGTTCTTC. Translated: CASSEVFHSGSPYNEQFF.

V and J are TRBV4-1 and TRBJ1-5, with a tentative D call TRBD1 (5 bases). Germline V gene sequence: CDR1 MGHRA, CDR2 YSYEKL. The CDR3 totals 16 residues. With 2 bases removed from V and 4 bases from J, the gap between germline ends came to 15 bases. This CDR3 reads CASSQPKRGSNQPQHF. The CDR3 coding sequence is TGCGCCAGCAGCCAACCGAAAAGGGGCTCGAATCAGCCCCAGCATTTT.

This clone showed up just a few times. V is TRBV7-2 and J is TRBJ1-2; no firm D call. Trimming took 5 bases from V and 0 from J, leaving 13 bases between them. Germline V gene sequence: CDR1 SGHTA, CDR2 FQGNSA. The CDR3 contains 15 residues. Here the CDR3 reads CASSPRAATNYGYTF. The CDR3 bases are TGTGCCAGCAGCCCCCGGGCAGCCACTAACTATGGCTACACCTTC. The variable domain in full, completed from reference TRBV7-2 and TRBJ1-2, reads GAGVSQSPSNKVTEKGKDVELRCDPISGHTALYWYRQSLGQGLEFLIYFQGNSAPDKSGLPSDRFSAERTGGSVSTLTIQRTQQEDSAVYLCASSPRAATNYGYTFGSGTRLTVV.

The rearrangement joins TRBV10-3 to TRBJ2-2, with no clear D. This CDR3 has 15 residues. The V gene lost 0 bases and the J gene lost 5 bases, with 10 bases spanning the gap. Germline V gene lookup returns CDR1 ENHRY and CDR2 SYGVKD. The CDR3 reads CAISESSYRTGELFF. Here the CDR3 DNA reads TGTGCCATCAGTGAGTCATCGTATCGTACCGGGGAGCTGTTTTTT.

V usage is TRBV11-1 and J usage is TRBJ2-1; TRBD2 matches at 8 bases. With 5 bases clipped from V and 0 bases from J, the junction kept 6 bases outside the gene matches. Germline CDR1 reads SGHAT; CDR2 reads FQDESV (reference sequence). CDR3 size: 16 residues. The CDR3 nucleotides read TGTGCCAGCAGCCCAGGAGGGACTAGCTCCTACAATGAGCAGTTCTTC. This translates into CASSPGGTSSYNEQFF. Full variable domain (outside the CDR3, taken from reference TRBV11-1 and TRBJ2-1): EAEVAQSPRYKITEKSQAVAFWCDPISGHATLYWYRQILGQGPELLVQFQDESVVDDSQLPKDRFSAERLKGVDSTLKIQPAELGDSAMYLCASSPGGTSSYNEQFFGPGTRLTVL.

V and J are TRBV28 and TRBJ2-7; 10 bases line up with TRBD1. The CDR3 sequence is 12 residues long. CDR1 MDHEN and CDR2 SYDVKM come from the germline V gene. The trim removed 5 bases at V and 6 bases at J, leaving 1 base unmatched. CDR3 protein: CASSGQGGEQYF. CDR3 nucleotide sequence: TGTGCCAGCAGTGGACAGGGGGGCGAGCAGTACTTC.

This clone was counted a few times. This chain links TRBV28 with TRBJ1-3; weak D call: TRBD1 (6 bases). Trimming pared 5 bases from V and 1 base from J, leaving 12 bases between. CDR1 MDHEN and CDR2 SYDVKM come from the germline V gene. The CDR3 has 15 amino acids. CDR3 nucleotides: TGTGCCAGCAGTGCACCGGGGGCTTCTGGAAACACCATATATTTT. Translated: CASSAPGASGNTIYF.

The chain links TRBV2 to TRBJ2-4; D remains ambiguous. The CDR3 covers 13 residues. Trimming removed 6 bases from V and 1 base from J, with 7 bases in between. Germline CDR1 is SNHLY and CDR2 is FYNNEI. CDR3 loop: CASRRSAKNIQYF. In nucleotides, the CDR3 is TGTGCCAGCAGACGGTCGGCCAAAAACATTCAGTACTTC.

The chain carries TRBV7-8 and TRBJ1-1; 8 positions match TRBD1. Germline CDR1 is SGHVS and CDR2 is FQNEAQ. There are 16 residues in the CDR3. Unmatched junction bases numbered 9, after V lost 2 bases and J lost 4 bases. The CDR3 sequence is CASSLWSATGATEAFF. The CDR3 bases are TGTGCCAGCAGCTTATGGAGCGCGACAGGGGCCACTGAAGCTTTCTTT.

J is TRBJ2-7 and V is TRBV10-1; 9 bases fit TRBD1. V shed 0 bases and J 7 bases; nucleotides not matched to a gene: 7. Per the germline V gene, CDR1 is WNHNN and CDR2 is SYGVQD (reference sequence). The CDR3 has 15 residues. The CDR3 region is CASSESKQGAREQYF. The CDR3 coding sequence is TGCGCCAGCAGTGAGTCGAAACAGGGGGCACGGGAGCAGTACTTC.

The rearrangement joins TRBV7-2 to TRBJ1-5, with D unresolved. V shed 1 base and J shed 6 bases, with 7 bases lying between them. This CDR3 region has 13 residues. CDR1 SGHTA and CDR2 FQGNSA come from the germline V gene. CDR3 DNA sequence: TGTGCCAGCAGCTTAGATTGGAGTCAGCCCCAGCATTTT. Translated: CASSLDWSQPQHF.

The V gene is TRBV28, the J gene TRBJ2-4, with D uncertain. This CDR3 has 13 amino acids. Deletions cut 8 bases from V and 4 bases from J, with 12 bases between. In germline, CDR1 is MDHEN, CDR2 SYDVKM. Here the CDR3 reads CASGEGPKNIQYF. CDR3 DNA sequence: TGTGCCAGCGGGGAAGGCCCAAAAAACATTCAGTACTTC.

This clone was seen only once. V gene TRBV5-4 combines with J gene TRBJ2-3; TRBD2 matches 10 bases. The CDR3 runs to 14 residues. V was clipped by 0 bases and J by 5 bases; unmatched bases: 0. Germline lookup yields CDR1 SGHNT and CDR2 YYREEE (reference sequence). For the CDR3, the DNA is TGTGCCAGCAGCTTGGGGACTAGCGGAGATACGCAGTATTTT. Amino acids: CASSLGTSGDTQYF.

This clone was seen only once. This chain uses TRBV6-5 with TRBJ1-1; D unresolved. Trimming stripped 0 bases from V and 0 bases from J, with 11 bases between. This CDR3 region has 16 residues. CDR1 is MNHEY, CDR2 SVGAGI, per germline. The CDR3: CASSYSRRPMNTEAFF. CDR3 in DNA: TGTGCCAGCAGTTACTCGAGACGGCCGATGAACACTGAAGCTTTCTTT.

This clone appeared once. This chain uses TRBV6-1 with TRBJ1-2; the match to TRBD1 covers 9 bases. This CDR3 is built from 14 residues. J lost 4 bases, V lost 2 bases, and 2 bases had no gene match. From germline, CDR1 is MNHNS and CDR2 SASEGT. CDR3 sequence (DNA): TGTGCCAGCAGTGAAACAGGGGGCCTCTATGGCTACACCTTC. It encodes CASSETGGLYGYTF.

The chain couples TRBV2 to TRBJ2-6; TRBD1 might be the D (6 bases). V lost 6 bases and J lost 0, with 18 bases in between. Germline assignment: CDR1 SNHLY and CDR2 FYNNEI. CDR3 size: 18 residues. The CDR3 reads CASSPTGPTISGANVLTF. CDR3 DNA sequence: TGTGCCAGCAGCCCAACAGGGCCGACCATCTCTGGGGCCAACGTCCTGACTTTC. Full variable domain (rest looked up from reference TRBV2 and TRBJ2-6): EPEVTQTPSHQVTQMGQEVILRCVPISNHLYFYWYRQILGQKVEFLVSFYNNEISEKSEIFDDQFSVERPDGSNFTLKIRSTKLEDSAMYFCASSPTGPTISGANVLTFGAGSRLTVL.

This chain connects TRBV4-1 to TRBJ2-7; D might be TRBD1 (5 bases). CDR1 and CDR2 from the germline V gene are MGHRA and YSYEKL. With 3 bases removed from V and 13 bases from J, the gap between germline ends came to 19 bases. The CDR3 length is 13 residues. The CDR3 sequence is CASSQAGRDRLYF. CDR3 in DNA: TGCGCCAGCAGCCAGGCAGGGCGAGACCGTCTTTACTTC.

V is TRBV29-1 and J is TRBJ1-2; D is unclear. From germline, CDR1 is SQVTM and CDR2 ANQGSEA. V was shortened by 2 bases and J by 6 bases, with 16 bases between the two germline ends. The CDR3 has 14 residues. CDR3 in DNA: TGCAGCGTTGAAAAGGAAGGGCTTAGAGATGGCTACACCTTC. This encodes CSVEKEGLRDGYTF.

The CDR3 nucleotides are TGCAGCGGGGGGTATGGAGAGACCCAGTACTTC. This sequence encodes CSGGYGETQYF. The chain has TRBV29-1 and TRBJ2-5, with D tentatively TRBD1 or TRBD2 (5 bases each). CDR3 size: 11 residues. V was shortened by 7 bases and J by 4 bases, with 10 bases between the two germline ends. Germline V gene sequence: CDR1 SQVTM, CDR2 ANQGSEA.